This T cell receptor beta chain is drawn from a study of identifying expanded T cells in peripheral blood. Study findings and constraints: Differentially abundant clones: around 1.2 between replicates, around 16 at approximately 14 days, 18 to 20 at four.

Profiled with immunoSEQ multiplex PCR; TCRdb holds only in-frame clones, not every one. The table has 50,000 to 70,000 clones, 87% seen once. With 4 bases clipped from V and 4 bases from J, the junction kept 18 bases outside the gene matches. This CDR3 contains 19 residues. In regard to this clone: The target antigen is unknown.

The chain has TRBV23-1 and TRBJ2-7; TRBD1 agrees at 11 bases. TRBV23-1 is an open reading frame whose function is uncertain. Specimen: blood. The source of this sequence is a person aged 18-69 years in good health. The CDR3 DNA reads TGCGCCAGCAGTCCCGGACCCGGGACAGGGGGAATCCTTGAATACGAGCAGTACTTC. As protein: CASSPGPGTGGILEYEQYF.